What follows describes a single T cell receptor (beta chain). The target of this receptor is not known. A much larger clonotype is one base distant, so this may be a read error. The data stem from a study of T cells in Graves' hyperthyroidism and ophthalmopathy (dated by TCRdb to the late 2010s). About the study as a whole: Peripheral blood was sampled at the time of initial diagnosis, prior to any treatment. To identify TCR V-J signatures that set the groups apart, the researchers used a discovery cohort of 100 patients, made up of 40 to 45 with Graves' ophthalmopathy and about 60 with stable Graves' hyperthyroidism. Once sampling was done, hyperthyroidism patients were given methimazole at a starting dose of 30 mg daily, whereas ophthalmopathy patients were given high-dose intravenous methylprednisolone. Prospective prediction of ophthalmopathy was tested in an independent validation cohort consisting of roughly 20 hyperthyroidism patients and approximately 16 patients who later progressed to ophthalmopathy. TCR Vbeta CDR3 sequencing of 135 peripheral blood samples (approximately 44 ophthalmopathy, about 80 hyperthyroidism and roughly 17 progressor patients) is reported in the paper. The study also compared thyroid tissue and blood T-cell repertoires from five or six Graves' hyperthyroidism patients. The 100 or so discovery patients were randomly split 7:3 into training and test sets.

Stable Graves' hyperthyroidism was defined as the absence of progression to ophthalmopathy over 18 months of follow-up. Hyperthyroidism patients were newly diagnosed, with disease duration under 2 months, and aged 18 to 65 years. The study excluded patients with uncontrolled infections, other autoimmune diseases, pregnancy or lactation. Diagnoses relied on clinical symptoms, serum thyroxine and TRAb, thyroid ultrasound and orbital computed tomography. PBMCs were isolated from about 10 ml of fresh peripheral blood by Ficoll-Paque density gradient centrifugation. Total RNA was extracted using Trizol reagent, and RNA quality was assessed on an Agilent 2100 Bioanalyzer. The CDR3 runs 16 amino acids, cysteine and phenylalanine included. The CDR3 DNA has 48 bases and is translated from base 1. The germline V gene supplies CDR1 ENHRY and CDR2 SYGVKD. The full study reports these points: Sample size was not statistically predetermined, and blinding of investigators to group allocation was not performed. In validation, the model predicted progression to ophthalmopathy with approximately 71% sensitivity and approximately 78% specificity, a median of 6.5 months before onset. A 13 V-J signature model separated ophthalmopathy from stable hyperthyroidism, with over 85% sensitivity and 81.08% specificity in cross-validation and 80%/75% in testing. Most expanded thyroid clonotypes (frequency above 0.001) were also detected in blood, suggesting blood repertoires may reflect thyroid immune responses.

The TCR beta CDR3 regions were amplified from the RNA transcripts. A first-round RT-PCR of the TCR CDR3 used the HTBI primer set with the Qiagen OneStep RT-PCR kit. A second multiplex PCR round built the libraries, followed by size selection and purification. Libraries were sequenced paired-end with 100 bp reads on an Illumina HiSeq2000. Under the source paper's analysis protocol: SOAPnuke was used to process the raw data, removing reads that contained adapters or uncalled bases, had a mean Phred below 15, or lacked an exact match to the constant primer or identifier. High-quality paired reads were merged using COPE v1.2.5, and each unique nucleotide sequence was defined as a clonotype. Clonotypes were aligned to IMGT TRBV, TRBD and TRBJ reference segments using MiTCR v1.1. The analysis included only V-J combinations with a frequency above 0.0001, which together covered more than 99% of the repertoires. The TCS score was defined as F50 (clonal expansion) divided by E x V (chaos), with BLOSUM62-based TCRdist calculated between CDR3 peptides within each V-J. Welch's t-statistics and random forest reduced 500 to 550 V-J features to some 14, which were used in a naive Bayes classifier (R e1071). TCRdb's own reprocessing of the public reads used fastp at Q25 and MiXCR and kept productive beta chains. Each entry is one CDR3 protein sequence, shown with its most common DNA and genes. The V and J calls, along with clone size, are taken from TCRdb and not from the paper's own processing. Present in this sample are 600,000 to 750,000 distinct CDR3 sequences, approximately 15% of which were seen just once. The ten largest clones take up about 16% of the sample.

The TCR originated in a man over 45 with Graves' hyperthyroidism. The sample was blood. Recombination joined TRBV10-3 with TRBJ2-2; 8 nucleotides in the junction match TRBD1. The CDR3 corresponds to CAISESAGGNTGEPFF. The DNA is TGTGCCATCAGTGAGTCAGCAGGGGGCAACACCGGGGAGCCGTTTTTT.